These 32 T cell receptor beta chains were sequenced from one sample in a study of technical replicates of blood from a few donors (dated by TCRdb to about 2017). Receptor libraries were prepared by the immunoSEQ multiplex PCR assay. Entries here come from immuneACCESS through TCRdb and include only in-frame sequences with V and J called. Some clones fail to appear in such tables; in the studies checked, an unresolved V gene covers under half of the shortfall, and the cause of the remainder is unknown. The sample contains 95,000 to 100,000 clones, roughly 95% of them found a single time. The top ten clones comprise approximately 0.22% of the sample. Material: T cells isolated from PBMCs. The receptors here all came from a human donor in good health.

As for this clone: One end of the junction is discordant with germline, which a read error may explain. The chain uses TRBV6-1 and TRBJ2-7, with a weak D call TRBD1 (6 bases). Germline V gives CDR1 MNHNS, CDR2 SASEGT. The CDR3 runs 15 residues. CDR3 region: CASSEAGHRSTSMDF. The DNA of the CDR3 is TGTGCCAGCAGTGAAGCGGGACACAGATCTACGAGTATGGACTTC.

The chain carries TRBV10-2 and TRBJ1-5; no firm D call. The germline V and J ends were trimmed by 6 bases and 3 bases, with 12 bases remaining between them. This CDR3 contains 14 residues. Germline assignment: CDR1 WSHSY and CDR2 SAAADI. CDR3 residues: CASRVGEINQPQHF. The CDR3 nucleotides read TGCGCCAGCAGGGTCGGGGAGATCAATCAGCCCCAGCATTTT.

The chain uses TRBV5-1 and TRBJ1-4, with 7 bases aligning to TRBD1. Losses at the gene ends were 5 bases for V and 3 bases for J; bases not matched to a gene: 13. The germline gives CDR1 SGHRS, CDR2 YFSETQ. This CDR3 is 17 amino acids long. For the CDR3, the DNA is TGCGCCAGCAGACCGACAGGGAGGTCGGTAGCTAATGAAAAACTGTTTTTT. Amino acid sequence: CASRPTGRSVANEKLFF.

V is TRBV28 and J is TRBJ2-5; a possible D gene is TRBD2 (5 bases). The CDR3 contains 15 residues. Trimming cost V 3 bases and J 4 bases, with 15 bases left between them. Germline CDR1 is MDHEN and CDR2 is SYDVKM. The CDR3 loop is CASSFSTGYGETQYF. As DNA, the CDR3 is TGTGCCAGCAGTTTCTCTACGGGATATGGAGAGACCCAGTACTTC.

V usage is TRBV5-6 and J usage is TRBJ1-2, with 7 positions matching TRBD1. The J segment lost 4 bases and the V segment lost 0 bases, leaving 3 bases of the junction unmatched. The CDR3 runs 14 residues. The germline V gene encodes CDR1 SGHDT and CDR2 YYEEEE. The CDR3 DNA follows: TGTGCCAGCAGCTTGGGGACAGGCGGCTATGGCTACACCTTC. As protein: CASSLGTGGYGYTF.

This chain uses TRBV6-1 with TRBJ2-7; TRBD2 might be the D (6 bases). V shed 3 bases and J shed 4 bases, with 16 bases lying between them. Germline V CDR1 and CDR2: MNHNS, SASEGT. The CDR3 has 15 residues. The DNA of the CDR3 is TGTGCCAGCAGTGACGGCGGGACGGTTAAATACGAGCAGTACTTC. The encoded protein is CASSDGGTVKYEQYF.

Written as DNA, the CDR3 is TGTGCCAGCTCTCCGGGGGGCAGCTACGAGCAGTACTTC. Encoded protein: CASSPGGSYEQYF. This chain links TRBV18 with TRBJ2-7, with D maybe TRBD2 (7 bases). The length of the CDR3 is 13 residues. CDR1 KGHSH and CDR2 LQKENI come from the germline V gene. V shed 6 bases and J shed 3 bases, with 12 bases lying between them.

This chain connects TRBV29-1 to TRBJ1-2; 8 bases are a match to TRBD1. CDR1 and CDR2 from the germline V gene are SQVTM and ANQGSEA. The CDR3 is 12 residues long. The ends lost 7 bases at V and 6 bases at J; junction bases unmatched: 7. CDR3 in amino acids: CSALTGADGYTF. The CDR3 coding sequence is TGCAGCGCCTTGACAGGGGCGGATGGCTACACCTTC.

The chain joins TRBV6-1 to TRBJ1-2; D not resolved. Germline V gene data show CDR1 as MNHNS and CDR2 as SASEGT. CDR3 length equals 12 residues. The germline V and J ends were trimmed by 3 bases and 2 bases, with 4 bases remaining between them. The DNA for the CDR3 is TGTGCCAGCAGTGACTCGAACTATGGCTACACCTTC. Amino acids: CASSDSNYGYTF.

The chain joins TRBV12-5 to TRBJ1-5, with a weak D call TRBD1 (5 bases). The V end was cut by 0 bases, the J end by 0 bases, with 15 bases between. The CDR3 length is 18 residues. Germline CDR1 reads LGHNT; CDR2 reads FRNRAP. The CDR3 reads CASGLVQQAMYSNQPQHF. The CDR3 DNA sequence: TGTGCTAGTGGTTTGGTCCAACAGGCTATGTATAGCAATCAGCCCCAGCATTTT.

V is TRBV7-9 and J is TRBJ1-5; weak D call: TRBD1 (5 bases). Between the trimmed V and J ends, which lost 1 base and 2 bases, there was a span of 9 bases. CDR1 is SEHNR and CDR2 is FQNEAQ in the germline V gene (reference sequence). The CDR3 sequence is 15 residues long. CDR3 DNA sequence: TGTGCCAGCAGCTTAGACGGGGGGGGCAATCAGCCCCAGCATTTT. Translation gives CASSLDGGGNQPQHF.

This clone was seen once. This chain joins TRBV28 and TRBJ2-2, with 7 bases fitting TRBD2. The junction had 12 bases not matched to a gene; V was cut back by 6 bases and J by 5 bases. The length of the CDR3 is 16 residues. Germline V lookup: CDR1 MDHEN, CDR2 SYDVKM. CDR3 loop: CASSPSGEGLTGELFF. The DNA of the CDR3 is TGTGCCAGCAGCCCATCCGGGGAGGGTCTGACCGGGGAGCTGTTTTTT.

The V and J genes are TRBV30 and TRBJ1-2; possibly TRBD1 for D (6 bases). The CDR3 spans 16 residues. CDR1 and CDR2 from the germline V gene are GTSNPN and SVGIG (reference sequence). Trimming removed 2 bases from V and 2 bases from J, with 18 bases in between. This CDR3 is CAWSRGKGVPNYGYTF. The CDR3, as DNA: TGTGCCTGGAGTCGAGGAAAGGGGGTCCCCAACTATGGCTACACCTTC.

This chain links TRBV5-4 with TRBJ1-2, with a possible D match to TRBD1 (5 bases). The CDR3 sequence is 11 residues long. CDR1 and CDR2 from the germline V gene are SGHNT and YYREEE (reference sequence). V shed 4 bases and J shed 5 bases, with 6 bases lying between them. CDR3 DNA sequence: TGTGCCAGCAGCGGGGGGTATGGCTACACCTTC. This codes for CASSGGYGYTF. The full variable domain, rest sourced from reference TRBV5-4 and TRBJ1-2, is ETGVTQSPTHLIKTRGQQVTLRCSSQSGHNTVSWYQQALGQGPQFIFQYYREEENGRGNFPPRFSGLQFPNYSSELNVNALELDDSALYLCASSGGYGYTFGSGTRLTVV.

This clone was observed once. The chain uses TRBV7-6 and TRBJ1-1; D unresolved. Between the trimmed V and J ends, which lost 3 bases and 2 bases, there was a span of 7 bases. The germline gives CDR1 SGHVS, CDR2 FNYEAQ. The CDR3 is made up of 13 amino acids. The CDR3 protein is CASSLQQNTEAFF. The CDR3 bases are TGTGCCAGCAGCTTGCAACAAAACACTGAAGCTTTCTTT.

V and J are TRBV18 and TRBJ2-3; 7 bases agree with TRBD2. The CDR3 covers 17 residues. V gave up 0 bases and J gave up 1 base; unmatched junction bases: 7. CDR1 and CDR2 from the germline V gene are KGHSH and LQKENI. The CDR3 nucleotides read TGTGCCAGCTCACCACCCACCCCGGGGGGACGCACAGATACGCAGTATTTT. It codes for CASSPPTPGGRTDTQYF.

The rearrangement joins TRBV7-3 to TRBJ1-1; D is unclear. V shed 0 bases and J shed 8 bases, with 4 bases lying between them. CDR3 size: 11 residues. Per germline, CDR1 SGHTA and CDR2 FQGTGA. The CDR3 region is CASSLTGEAFF. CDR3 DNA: TGTGCCAGCAGCTTAACGGGCGAAGCTTTCTTT.

The CDR3 DNA follows: TGTGCCAGCAGCTTGTTAGGTAGCGGTTATGAGCAGTTCTTC. Translation gives CASSLLGSGYEQFF. The V gene is TRBV5-5, the J gene TRBJ2-1; tentative D call: TRBD2 (6 bases). The germline CDR1 and CDR2 sequences are SGHKS and YYEKEE (reference sequence). Trimming cost V 1 base and J 8 bases, with 13 bases left between them. This CDR3 has 14 amino acids.

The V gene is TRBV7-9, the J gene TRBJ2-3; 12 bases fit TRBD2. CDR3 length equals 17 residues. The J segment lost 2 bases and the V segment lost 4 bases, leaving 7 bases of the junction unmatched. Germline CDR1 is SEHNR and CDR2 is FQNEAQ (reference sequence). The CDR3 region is CASSYHASGGDTDTQYF. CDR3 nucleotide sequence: TGTGCCAGCAGCTATCACGCTAGCGGGGGGGACACAGATACGCAGTATTTT.

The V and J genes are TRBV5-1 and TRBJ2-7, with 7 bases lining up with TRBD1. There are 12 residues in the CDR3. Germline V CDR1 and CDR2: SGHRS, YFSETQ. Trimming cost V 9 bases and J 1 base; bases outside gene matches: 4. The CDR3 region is CATSTGSYEQYF. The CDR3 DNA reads TGCGCCACCTCGACAGGGTCCTACGAGCAGTACTTC. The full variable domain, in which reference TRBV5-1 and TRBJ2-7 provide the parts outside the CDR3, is KAGVTQTPRYLIKTRGQQVTLSCSPISGHRSVSWYQQTPGQGLQFLFEYFSETQRNKGNFPGRFSGRQFSNSRSEMNVSTLELGDSALYLCATSTGSYEQYFGPGTRLTVT.

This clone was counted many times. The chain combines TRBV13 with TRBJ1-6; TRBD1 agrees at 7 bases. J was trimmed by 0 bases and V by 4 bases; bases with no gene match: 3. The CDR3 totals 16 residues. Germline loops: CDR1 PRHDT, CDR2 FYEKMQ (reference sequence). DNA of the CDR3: TGTGCCAGCAGCTCACAGGGGAGCTCCTATAATTCACCCCTCCACTTT. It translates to CASSSQGSSYNSPLHF.

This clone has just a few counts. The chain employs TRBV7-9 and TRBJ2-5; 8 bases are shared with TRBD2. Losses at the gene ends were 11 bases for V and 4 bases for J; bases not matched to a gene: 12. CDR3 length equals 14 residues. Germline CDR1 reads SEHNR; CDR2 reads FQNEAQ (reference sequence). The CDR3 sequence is CASGGSGGGETQYF. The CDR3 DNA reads TGTGCCTCTGGGGGAAGCGGGGGAGGAGAGACCCAGTACTTC.

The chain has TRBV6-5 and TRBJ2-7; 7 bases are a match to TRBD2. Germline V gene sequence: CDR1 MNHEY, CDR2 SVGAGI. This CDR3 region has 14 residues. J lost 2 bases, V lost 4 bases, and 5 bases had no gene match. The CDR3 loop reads CASSSREGPYEQYF. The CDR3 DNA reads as TGTGCCAGCAGTTCTAGGGAGGGACCCTACGAGCAGTACTTC.

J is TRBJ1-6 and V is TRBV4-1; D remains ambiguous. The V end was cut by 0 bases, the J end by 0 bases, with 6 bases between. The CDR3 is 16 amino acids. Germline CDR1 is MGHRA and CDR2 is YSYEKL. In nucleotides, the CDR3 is TGCGCCAGCAGCCAAGAGGCGGTCTCCTATAATTCACCCCTCCACTTT. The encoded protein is CASSQEAVSYNSPLHF.

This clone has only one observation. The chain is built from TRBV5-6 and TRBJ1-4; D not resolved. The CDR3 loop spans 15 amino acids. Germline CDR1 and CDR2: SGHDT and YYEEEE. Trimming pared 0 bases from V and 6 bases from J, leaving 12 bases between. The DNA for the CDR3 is TGTGCCAGCAGCTTGGACGGGTTTGCAGATGAAAAACTGTTTTTT. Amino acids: CASSLDGFADEKLFF.

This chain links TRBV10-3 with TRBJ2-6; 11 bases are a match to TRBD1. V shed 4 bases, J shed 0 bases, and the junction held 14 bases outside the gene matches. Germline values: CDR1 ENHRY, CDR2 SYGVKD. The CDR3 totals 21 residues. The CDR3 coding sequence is TGTGCCATCAGTGCTGGACAGGGGGCCCAAATCTCTCCCTCTGGGGCCAACGTCCTGACTTTC. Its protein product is CAISAGQGAQISPSGANVLTF.

DNA for the CDR3: TGCGCCAGCAGCTCCGGGGGGAGCTCTGGAAACACCATATATTTT. This sequence encodes CASSSGGSSGNTIYF. The chain couples TRBV5-1 to TRBJ1-3; D is possibly TRBD1 (5 bases). The ends were cut back, 3 bases at V and 0 bases at J, with 10 bases in the middle. The CDR3 loop spans 15 amino acids. Germline CDR1 and CDR2: SGHRS and YFSETQ.

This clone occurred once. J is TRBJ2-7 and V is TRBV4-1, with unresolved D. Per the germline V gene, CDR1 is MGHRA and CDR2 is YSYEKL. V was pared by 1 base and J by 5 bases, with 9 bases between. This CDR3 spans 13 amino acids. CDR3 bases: TGCGCCAGCAGCCAAGGCGCGCTTGACGAGCAGTACTTC. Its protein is CASSQGALDEQYF.

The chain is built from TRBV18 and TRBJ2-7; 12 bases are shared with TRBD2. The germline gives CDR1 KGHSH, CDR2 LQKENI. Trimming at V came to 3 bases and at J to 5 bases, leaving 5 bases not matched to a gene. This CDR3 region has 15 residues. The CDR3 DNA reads TGTGCCAGCTCACCGACTAGCGGGAGTGTCCACGAGCAGTACTTC. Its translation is CASSPTSGSVHEQYF.

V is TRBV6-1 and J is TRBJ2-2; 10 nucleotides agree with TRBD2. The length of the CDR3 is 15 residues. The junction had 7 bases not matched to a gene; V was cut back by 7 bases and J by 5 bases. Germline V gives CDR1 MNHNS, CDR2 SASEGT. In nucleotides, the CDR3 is TGTGCCAGCATAGCGGGGGGTACGTTGACCGGGGAGCTGTTTTTT. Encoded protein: CASIAGGTLTGELFF.

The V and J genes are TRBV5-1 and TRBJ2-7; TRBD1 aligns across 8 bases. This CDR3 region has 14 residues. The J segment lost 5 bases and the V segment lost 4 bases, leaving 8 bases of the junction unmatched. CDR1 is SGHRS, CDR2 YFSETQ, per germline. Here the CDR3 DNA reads TGCGCCAGCAGCGGCCGCGACAGGGGTAACGAGCAGTACTTC. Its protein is CASSGRDRGNEQYF. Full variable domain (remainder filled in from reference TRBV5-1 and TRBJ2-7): KAGVTQTPRYLIKTRGQQVTLSCSPISGHRSVSWYQQTPGQGLQFLFEYFSETQRNKGNFPGRFSGRQFSNSRSEMNVSTLELGDSALYLCASSGRDRGNEQYFGPGTRLTVT.

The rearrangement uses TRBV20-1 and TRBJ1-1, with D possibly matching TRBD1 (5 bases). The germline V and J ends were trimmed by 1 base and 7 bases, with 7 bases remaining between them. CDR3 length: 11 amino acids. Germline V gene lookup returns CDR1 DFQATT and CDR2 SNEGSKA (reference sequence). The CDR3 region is CSARGTREAFF. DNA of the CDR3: TGCAGTGCTAGAGGGACACGTGAAGCTTTCTTT.